The T cell receptor (beta chain) described here comes from a study of blood T cell repertoires in COVID-19. Clones were sequenced by immunoSEQ multiplex PCR, and TCRdb holds only the in-frame ones, with some missing. The sample shows hundreds of thousands of clones, about nine tenths of them seen only once. V lost 0 bases to trimming and J lost 7 bases; unmatched junction nucleotides: 10. The CDR3 runs 16 residues. Per the germline V gene, CDR1 is LNHNV and CDR2 is YYDKDF (reference sequence). The source is a woman under 40 with acute COVID-19. The V and J genes are TRBV15 and TRBJ1-2, with TRBD1 matching over 8 bases. Input material: PBMCs or T cells enriched from blood (not recorded which). The CDR3 DNA reads TGTGCCACCAGCAGAGAAAGTCTACAGGGGGGGAGTGGCTACACCTTC. It encodes CATSRESLQGGSGYTF.